This T cell receptor (beta chain) was found in a study of blood T cell repertoires in COVID-19. V trimming: 2 bases; J trimming: 8 bases; junction bases outside the gene matches: 0. CDR1 and CDR2 (germline): SGHTA, FQGTGA. The CDR3 length is 12 residues. Sequenced by immunoSEQ multiplex PCR; TCRdb stores in-frame clones only, minus some. The data contain tens of thousands of clones, approximately 90% of them singletons. The specimen sequenced was peripheral blood. The chain uses TRBV7-3 and TRBJ2-1, with 7 bases lining up with TRBD2. The receptor was derived from a human donor in a cohort sampled during active COVID-19. The CDR3 here is CASSLGRDEQFF. The CDR3 DNA follows: TGTGCCAGCAGCTTAGGGAGGGATGAGCAGTTCTTC.